The sequence of this TCR beta chain was determined in a study of graft-versus-host responses after intestinal transplantation. Study-wide background: Every recipient underwent anti-thymocyte globulin induction, then tacrolimus and steroids for approximately three years. Points from the study as a whole: Detected in recipient marrow were GvH clones, some of which were first observed in ileum or blood. Some patients had graft-donor T cell macrochimerism. In their allografts, the ratios of graft-versus-host to host-versus-graft T cell clones were high.

Some clones are missing from TCRdb's copy, which holds only in-frame ones; the method was immunoSEQ multiplex PCR. Found here are about 9,500 clones, 88% of them singletons; the top ten hold more than 9.5%. To note about this clone: Its antigen is unknown.

The source was PBMCs, collected about 250 days after intestinal transplant. The source is a human patient who received an intestinal transplant, so some T cells may come from the graft donor.

CDR3 loop: CATSRDHRINTEAFF. CDR3 DNA sequence: TGTGCCACCAGCAGAGATCACAGAATTAACACTGAAGCTTTCTTT. The chain is built from TRBV15 and TRBJ1-1; D uncertain. CDR3 size: 15 residues. V was shortened by 0 bases and J by 2 bases, with 10 bases between the two germline ends. CDR1 and CDR2 from the germline V gene are LNHNV and YYDKDF (reference sequence).